Shown below are 6 T cell receptor beta chains from a single sample sequenced in a study of metastatic and nonmetastatic thyroid tumors. TCRdb re-processed the PCR reads through MiXCR. The repertoire holds over 25,000 clones, with about 18% as singletons. Each patient came to thyroid surgery without any prior treatment (of any kind). Sequences were obtained from blood. These receptors were obtained from a female donor with papillary thyroid cancer or a benign thyroid nodule (not recorded which). Some clones in this sample may be carry-over from other donors' samples.

This clone showed up many times. This chain connects TRBV30 to TRBJ1-3; D remains ambiguous. CDR3 length: 13 residues. Germline V gives CDR1 GTSNPN, CDR2 SVGIG (reference sequence). The V and J ends lost 6 bases and 8 bases respectively, with 17 bases between them. The CDR3 DNA reads TGTGCCTGCCCTGCCGATGAAATTTACACCATATATTTT. Translation gives CACPADEIYTIYF.

At least ten counts were recorded for this clone. The V and J genes are TRBV11-1 and TRBJ2-3; tentatively, D is TRBD1 (6 bases). This CDR3 region has 13 residues. Trimming cost V 6 bases and J 4 bases, with 11 bases left between them. CDR1 and CDR2 (germline): SGHAT, FQDESV (reference sequence). The CDR3 bases are TGTGCCAGCAGACCGGACAGCGCAGATACGCAGTATTTT. Its protein is CASRPDSADTQYF. The whole variable domain, filled in from reference TRBV11-1 and TRBJ2-3, reads EAEVAQSPRYKITEKSQAVAFWCDPISGHATLYWYRQILGQGPELLVQFQDESVVDDSQLPKDRFSAERLKGVDSTLKIQPAELGDSAMYLCASRPDSADTQYFGPGTRLTVL.

This clone showed up many times. The rearrangement joins TRBV11-2 to TRBJ1-4, with no clear D. This CDR3 spans 13 amino acids. V was shortened by 0 bases and J by 5 bases, with 4 bases between the two germline ends. CDR1 SGHAT and CDR2 FQNNGV come from the germline V gene. CDR3 DNA: TGTGCCAGCAGCTTAGAGACAAATGAAAAACTGTTTTTT. Its protein is CASSLETNEKLFF.

This chain joins TRBV4-1 and TRBJ1-1, with 8 bases that match TRBD1. The germline gives CDR1 MGHRA, CDR2 YSYEKL. V shed 1 base and J 8 bases; nucleotides not matched to a gene: 6. The CDR3 totals 14 residues. The CDR3 protein is CASSQGPGTGEAFF. In nucleotides, the CDR3 is TGCGCCAGCAGCCAAGGCCCTGGGACAGGAGAAGCTTTCTTT.

Ten or more counts support this clone. The chain joins TRBV19 to TRBJ2-1, with TRBD2 identical over 7 bases. The germline CDR1 and CDR2 sequences are LNHDA and SQIVND (reference sequence). The CDR3 loop spans 15 amino acids. V was clipped by 7 bases and J by 4 bases; unmatched bases: 10. CDR3 region: CASTPGRGRYNEQFF. The CDR3 DNA follows: TGTGCCAGTACCCCGGGGAGGGGACGATACAATGAGCAGTTCTTC.

This sequence joins TRBV6-1 and TRBJ2-1; tentative D call: TRBD2 (6 bases). The CDR3 has 14 residues. Germline values: CDR1 MNHNS, CDR2 SASEGT. V dropped 8 bases and J dropped 4 bases, with 15 bases sitting between them. The CDR3 sequence is CASSTSGRYNEQFF. CDR3 DNA: TGTGCCAGCTCCACGAGCGGGCGATACAATGAGCAGTTCTTC.